These T cell receptor beta chains were read from a single sample in a study of blood T cell repertoires in COVID-19. The table came from immunoSEQ multiplex PCR; TCRdb's copy has only in-frame clones and leaves some out. This sample has under 75,000 clones, with just over 85% found just once. Source material: peripheral blood. The source of these receptors is a man aged 25-45 years with acute or convalescent COVID-19. Both conserved end residues are part of each CDR3. The D gene is left open where the match is weak. Rows give clone size only sometimes, using once, few, many, or a class for an expanded clone.

D	V	size	J	CDR3	DNA
.	TRBV6-6	once	TRBJ1-5	CASSSSQGTGNQPQHF	TGTGCCAGCAGTTCGTCACAGGGAACGGGGAATCAGCCCCAGCATTTT
.	TRBV7-9	.	TRBJ2-2	CASSLNSGELFF	TGTGCCAGCAGCTTAAACTCCGGGGAGCTGTTTTTT
.	TRBV3-1/TRBV3-2	.	TRBJ2-4	CASSQPQGLVTKNIQYF	TGTGCCAGCAGCCAACCTCAGGGGCTCGTAACCAAAAACATTCAGTACTTC
TRBD1	TRBV18	.	TRBJ2-7	CASSPFGTGSYEQYF	TGTGCCAGCTCACCATTTGGGACAGGGTCCTACGAGCAGTACTTC
TRBD1	TRBV6-5	few	TRBJ1-2	CASSRTGKDGYTF	TGTGCCAGCAGTCGGACAGGGAAGGATGGCTACACCTTC
.	TRBV29-1	.	TRBJ2-2	CSVLPGGGRTGELFF	TGCAGCGTTCTTCCAGGTGGGGGGAGGACCGGGGAGCTGTTTTTT
.	TRBV6-2/TRBV6-3	.	TRBJ1-6	CASSRGTPLSPLHF	TGTGCCAGCAGTCGCGGGACTCCCCTTTCCCCCCTCCACTTT
TRBD2	TRBV3-1/TRBV3-2	.	TRBJ2-3	CASSHGLAGGRGTDTQYF	TGTGCCAGCAGCCACGGACTAGCGGGGGGGCGGGGCACAGATACGCAGTATTTT
.	TRBV25-1	.	TRBJ1-1	CASTPWEWNTEAFF	TGTGCCAGCACCCCCTGGGAGTGGAACACTGAAGCTTTCTTT
.	TRBV1	few	TRBJ1-2	CTSSRTGTGSLFNYGYTF	TGCACCAGCAGCCGAACCGGGACAGGGTCCCTCTTTAACTATGGCTACACCTTC
.	TRBV5-1	.	TRBJ2-7	CASSLALLGGTPYEQYF	TGCGCCAGCAGCTTGGCCTTATTAGGAGGAACCCCCTACGAGCAGTACTTC
.	TRBV20-1	.	TRBJ2-3	CSASGPATDTQYF	TGCAGTGCTAGTGGGCCCGCCACAGATACGCAGTATTTT
.	TRBV13	few	TRBJ1-6	CASSLMGGRSGSPLHF	TGTGCCAGCAGCTTAATGGGGGGGAGATCAGGATCACCCCTCCACTTT